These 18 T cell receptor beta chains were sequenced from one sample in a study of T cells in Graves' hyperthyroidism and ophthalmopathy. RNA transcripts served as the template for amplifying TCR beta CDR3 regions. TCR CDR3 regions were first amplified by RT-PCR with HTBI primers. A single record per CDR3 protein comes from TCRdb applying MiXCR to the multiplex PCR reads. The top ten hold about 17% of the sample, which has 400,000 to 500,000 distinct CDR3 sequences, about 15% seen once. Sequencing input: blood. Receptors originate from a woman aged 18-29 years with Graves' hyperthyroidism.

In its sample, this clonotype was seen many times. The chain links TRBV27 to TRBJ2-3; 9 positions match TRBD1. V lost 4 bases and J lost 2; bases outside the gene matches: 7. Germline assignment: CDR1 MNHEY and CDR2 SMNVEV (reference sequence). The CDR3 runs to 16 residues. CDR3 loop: CASSSYRGPDTDTQYF. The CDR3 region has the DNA TGTGCCAGCAGTTCATACAGGGGGCCAGACACAGATACGCAGTATTTT.

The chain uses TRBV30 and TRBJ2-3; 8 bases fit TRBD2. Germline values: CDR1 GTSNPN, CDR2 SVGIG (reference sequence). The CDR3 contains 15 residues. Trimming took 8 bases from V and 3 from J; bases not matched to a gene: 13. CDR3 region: CAGGSSGSRTDTQYF. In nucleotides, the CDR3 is TGTGCCGGGGGTTCAAGCGGGAGCCGAACAGATACGCAGTATTTT.

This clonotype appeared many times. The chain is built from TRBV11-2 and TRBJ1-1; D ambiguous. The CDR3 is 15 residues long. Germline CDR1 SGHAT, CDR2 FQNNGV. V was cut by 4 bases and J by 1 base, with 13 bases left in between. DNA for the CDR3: TGTGCCAGCAGCTCGCCTGGAGATGGGAACACTGAAGCTTTCTTT. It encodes CASSSPGDGNTEAFF.

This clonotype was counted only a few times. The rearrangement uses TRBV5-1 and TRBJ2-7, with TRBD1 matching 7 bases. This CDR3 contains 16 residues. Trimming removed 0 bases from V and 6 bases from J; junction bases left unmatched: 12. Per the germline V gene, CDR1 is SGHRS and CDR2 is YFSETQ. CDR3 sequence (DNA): TGCGCCAGCAGCTTGGGACGGACAGGCGTACCCACCGAGCAGTACTTC. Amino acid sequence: CASSLGRTGVPTEQYF.

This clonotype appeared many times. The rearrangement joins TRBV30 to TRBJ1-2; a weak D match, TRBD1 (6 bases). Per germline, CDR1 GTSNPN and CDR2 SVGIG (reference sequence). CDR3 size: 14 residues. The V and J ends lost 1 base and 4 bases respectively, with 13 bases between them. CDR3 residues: CAWSGTALPYGYTF. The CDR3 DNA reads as TGTGCCTGGAGTGGGACAGCCCTGCCCTATGGCTACACCTTC. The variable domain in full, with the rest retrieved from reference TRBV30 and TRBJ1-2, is SQTIHQWPATLVQPVGSPLSLECTVEGTSNPNLYWYRQAAGRGLQLLFYSVGIGQISSEVPQNLSASRPQDRQFILSSKKLLLSDSGFYLCAWSGTALPYGYTFGSGTRLTVV.

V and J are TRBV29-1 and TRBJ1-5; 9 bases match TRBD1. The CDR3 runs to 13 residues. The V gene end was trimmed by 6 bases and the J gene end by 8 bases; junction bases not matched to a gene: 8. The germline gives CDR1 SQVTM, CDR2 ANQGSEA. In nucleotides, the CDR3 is TGCAGCGTATCGGACAGGGGACTTGAGCCCCAGCATTTT. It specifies CSVSDRGLEPQHF.

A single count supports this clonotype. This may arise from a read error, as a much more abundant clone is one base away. CDR3 in DNA: TGTGCCAGCAGCTTGTGGGACGGAGCCTACGAGCAGTACTTC. It encodes CASSLWDGAYEQYF. This chain joins TRBV7-9 and TRBJ2-7; TRBD1 or TRBD2 may be the D gene (5 bases each). The CDR3 runs 14 residues. The V end was cut by 3 bases, the J end by 2 bases, with 11 bases between. Germline V gives CDR1 SEHNR, CDR2 FQNEAQ (reference sequence). Using reference TRBV7-9 and TRBJ2-7 for the parts outside the CDR3, the full variable domain is DTGVSQNPRHKITKRGQNVTFRCDPISEHNRLYWYRQTLGQGPEFLTYFQNEAQLEKSRLLSDRFSAERPKGSFSTLEIQRTEQGDSAMYLCASSLWDGAYEQYFGPGTRLTVT.

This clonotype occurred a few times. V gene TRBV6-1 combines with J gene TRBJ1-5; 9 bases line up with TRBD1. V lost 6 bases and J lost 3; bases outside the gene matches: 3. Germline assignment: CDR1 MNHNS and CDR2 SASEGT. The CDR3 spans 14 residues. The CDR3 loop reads CASSRTGANQPQHF. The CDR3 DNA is TGTGCCAGCAGCAGGACAGGGGCCAATCAGCCCCAGCATTTT.

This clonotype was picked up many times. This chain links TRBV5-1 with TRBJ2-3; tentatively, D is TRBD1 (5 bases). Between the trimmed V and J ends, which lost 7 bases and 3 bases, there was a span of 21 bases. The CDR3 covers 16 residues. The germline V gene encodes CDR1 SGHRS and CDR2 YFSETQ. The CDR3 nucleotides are TGCGCCAGCCAACCAGACAGTCACTTATCGACAGATACGCAGTATTTT. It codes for CASQPDSHLSTDTQYF. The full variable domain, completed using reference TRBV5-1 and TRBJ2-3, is KAGVTQTPRYLIKTRGQQVTLSCSPISGHRSVSWYQQTPGQGLQFLFEYFSETQRNKGNFPGRFSGRQFSNSRSEMNVSTLELGDSALYLCASQPDSHLSTDTQYFGPGTRLTVL.

In DNA, the CDR3 is TGTGCCAGCAGCAAGGGCCCCAGGGAGGAAAAACTGTTTTTT. Its protein product is CASSKGPREEKLFF. The V gene is TRBV14, the J gene TRBJ1-4; D might be TRBD1 (5 bases). V shed 5 bases and J shed 8 bases, with 15 bases lying between them. The germline V gene encodes CDR1 SGHDN and CDR2 FVKESK. This CDR3 spans 14 amino acids.

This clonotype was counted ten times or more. The CDR3 nucleotides read TGTGCCAGTAGTGGGGGACAGTCAAGTTGGGAGACCCAGTACTTC. It yields the protein CASSGGQSSWETQYF. This chain links TRBV19 with TRBJ2-5, with 7 bases fitting TRBD1. CDR1 is LNHDA, CDR2 SQIVND, per germline (reference sequence). V was pared by 5 bases and J by 5 bases, with 11 bases of the junction left unmatched. The CDR3 is 15 amino acids.

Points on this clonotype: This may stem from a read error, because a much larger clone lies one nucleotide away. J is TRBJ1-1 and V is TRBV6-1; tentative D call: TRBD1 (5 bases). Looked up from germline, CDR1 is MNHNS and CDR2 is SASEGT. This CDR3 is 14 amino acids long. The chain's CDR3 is CASSEDSLNTEAFF. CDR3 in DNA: TGTGCCAGCAGCGAAGACAGTCTGAACACTGAAGCTTTCTTT.

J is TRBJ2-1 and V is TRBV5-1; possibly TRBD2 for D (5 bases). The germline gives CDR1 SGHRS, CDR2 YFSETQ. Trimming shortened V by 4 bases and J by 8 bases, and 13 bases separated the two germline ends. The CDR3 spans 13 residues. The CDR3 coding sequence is TGCGCCAGCAGCCCCTCCGGGGTGGATGAGCAGTTCTTC. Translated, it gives CASSPSGVDEQFF.

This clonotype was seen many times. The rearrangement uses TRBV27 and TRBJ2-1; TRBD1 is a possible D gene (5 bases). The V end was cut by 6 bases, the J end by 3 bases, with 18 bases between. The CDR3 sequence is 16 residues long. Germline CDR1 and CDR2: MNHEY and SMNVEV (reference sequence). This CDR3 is CASSYLGSDSYNEQFF. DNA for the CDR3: TGTGCCAGCAGCTACCTAGGATCTGACAGCTACAATGAGCAGTTCTTC.

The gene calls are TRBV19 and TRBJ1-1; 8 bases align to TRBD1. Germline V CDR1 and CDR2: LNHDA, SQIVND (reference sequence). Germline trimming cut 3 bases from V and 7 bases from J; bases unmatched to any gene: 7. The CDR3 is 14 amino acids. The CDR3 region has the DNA TGTGCCAGTAGTATTGGGCAGGGGGCGCGTGAAGCTTTCTTT. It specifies CASSIGQGAREAFF.

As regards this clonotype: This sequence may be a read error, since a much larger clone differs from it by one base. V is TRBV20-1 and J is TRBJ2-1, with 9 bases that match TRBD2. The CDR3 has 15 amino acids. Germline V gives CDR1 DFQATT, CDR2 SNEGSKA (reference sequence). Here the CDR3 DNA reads TGCAGTGCTAGAAGTCTAGCGGGGACATACAATAAGCAGTTCTTC. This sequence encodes CSARSLAGTYNKQFF.

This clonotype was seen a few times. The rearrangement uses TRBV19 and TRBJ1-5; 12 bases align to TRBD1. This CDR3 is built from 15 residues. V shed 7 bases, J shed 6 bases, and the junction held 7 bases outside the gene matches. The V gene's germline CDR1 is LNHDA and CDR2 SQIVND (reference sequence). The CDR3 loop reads CASKTGTGGLQPQHF. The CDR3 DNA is TGTGCCAGTAAAACCGGGACAGGGGGCCTTCAGCCCCAGCATTTT.

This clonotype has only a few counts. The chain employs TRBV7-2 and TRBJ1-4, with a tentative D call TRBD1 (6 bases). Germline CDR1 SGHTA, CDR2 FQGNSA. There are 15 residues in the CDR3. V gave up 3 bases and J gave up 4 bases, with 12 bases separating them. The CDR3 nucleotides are TGTGCCAGCAGCTTGTTTGGGGGGCTTAATGAAAAACTGTTTTTT. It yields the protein CASSLFGGLNEKLFF.